Reported below is one TCR beta chain. The data were obtained in a study of cytomegalovirus exposure and HLA in healthy donors. The germline CDR1 and CDR2 sequences are PRHDT and FYEKMQ (reference sequence). V was clipped by 6 bases and J by 4 bases, with 10 bases between them. This CDR3 has 13 residues. A multiplex PCR was run with 60 Vbeta primers and 13 Jbeta primers. The protocol was immunoSEQ multiplex PCR, while the TCRdb copy is restricted to in-frame clones and leaves out a portion. The sample holds some 140,000 clones, about four fifths seen once. Sequences were obtained from PBMCs. V and J are TRBV13 and TRBJ1-5; possibly TRBD1 for D (6 bases). This sequence originates from a male donor in good health and CMV-seropositive. DNA for the CDR3: TGTGCCAGCAGTTCAGGGGAGAATCAGCCCCAGCATTTT. This sequence encodes CASSSGENQPQHF. Based on the CDR3 plus reference TRBV13 and TRBJ1-5, the full variable domain is AAGVIQSPRHLIKEKRETATLKCYPIPRHDTVYWYQQGPGQDPQFLISFYEKMQSDKGSIPDRFSAQQFSDYHSELNMSSLELGDSALYFCASSSGENQPQHFGDGTRLSIL.